This T cell receptor (beta chain) was retrieved from a study of blood T cell repertoires in COVID-19. V lost 1 base, J lost 3 bases, and 0 bases stayed unmatched. The CDR3 extends over 13 amino acids. Libraries were prepared by immunoSEQ multiplex PCR; TCRdb keeps only in-frame clonotypes and omits some of them. The sample lists about 150,000 clones, about 90% occurring once. The rearrangement links TRBV12-3 or TRBV12-4 to TRBJ2-7, with TRBD1 matching 7 bases. This sequence originates from a man aged 80 or over with acute or convalescent COVID-19. Sequencing was performed on peripheral blood. CDR3 residues: CASSLGQGYEQYF. In DNA form, the CDR3 reads TGTGCCAGCAGTTTAGGACAGGGCTACGAGCAGTACTTC.